These 25 T cell receptor beta chains originate from one sample sequenced in a study of beta chain features in type 1 diabetes. Isolated RNA was reverse transcribed in full, so expressed TCRB transcripts were sequenced. The method was immunoSEQ multiplex PCR; TCRdb's version includes in-frame clones alone and lacks a portion of them. The sample carries around 250,000 clones, 25% to 30% recorded once. Specimen: central memory CD4+ T cells from blood. Receptors were obtained from a man aged 30 to 39 in good health.

The V call is TRBV18, the J call TRBJ1-3; D gene ambiguous. CDR1 KGHSH and CDR2 LQKENI come from the germline V gene. Trimming removed 4 bases from V and 0 bases from J, with 10 bases in between. The CDR3 is made up of 15 amino acids. The DNA of the CDR3 is TGTGCCAGCTCACAAGAAAGGCACTCTGGAAACACCATATATTTT. Encoded protein: CASSQERHSGNTIYF.

This clone was seen at least ten times. V is TRBV7-9 and J is TRBJ1-1, with a possible D match to TRBD1 (6 bases). Looked up from germline, CDR1 is SEHNR and CDR2 is FQNEAQ (reference sequence). The CDR3 extends over 15 amino acids. V lost 4 bases to trimming and J lost 4 bases, with 16 bases between them. DNA of the CDR3: TGTGCCAGCAGCTGGGCCAGGGGAGGGAGCACTGAAGCTTTCTTT. This encodes CASSWARGGSTEAFF.

The chain recombines TRBV4-3 with TRBJ2-1; 9 nucleotides match TRBD2. In germline, CDR1 is LGHNA, CDR2 YSLEER. J lost 5 bases, V lost 5 bases, and 7 bases had no gene match. CDR3 length: 15 residues. CDR3 in DNA: TGCGCCAGCAGCGCTCTAGCGGGGATTAACAATGAGCAGTTCTTC. Protein product: CASSALAGINNEQFF.

This clone was picked up a small number of times. V usage is TRBV28 and J usage is TRBJ2-3, with 8 bases fitting TRBD2. The CDR3 length is 16 residues. V lost 4 bases to trimming and J lost 0 bases; unmatched junction nucleotides: 6. CDR1 and CDR2 from the germline V gene are MDHEN and SYDVKM. CDR3 sequence (DNA): TGTGCCAGCAGTTCTCTAGCGGGTACTAGCACAGATACGCAGTATTTT. The encoded protein is CASSSLAGTSTDTQYF.

In this sample, this clone turned up a few times. The chain uses TRBV27 and TRBJ2-6, with D possibly being TRBD2 (5 bases). Per the germline V gene, CDR1 is MNHEY and CDR2 is SMNVEV (reference sequence). This CDR3 region has 17 residues. V lost 5 bases and J 0 bases, leaving 14 bases between the germline ends. DNA for the CDR3: TGTGCCAGCAGTCCCATGAAGGGAGTCTCTGGGGCCAACGTCCTGACTTTC. Its translation is CASSPMKGVSGANVLTF.

This clone was seen a handful of times. The rearrangement links TRBV30 to TRBJ2-5; D uncertain. Germline assignment: CDR1 GTSNPN and CDR2 SVGIG (reference sequence). The CDR3 has 13 residues. V gave up 3 bases and J gave up 5 bases, with 13 bases separating them. The CDR3 DNA reads TGTGCCTGGAGGGGGTGGGGTTTGGAGACCCAGTACTTC. Protein sequence: CAWRGWGLETQYF.

The rearrangement links TRBV21-1 to TRBJ2-1; the D segment call TRBD2 is taken from the table without a DNA check. TRBV21-1 is assigned pseudogene status. This CDR3 comprises 16 residues. CDR3 residues: CASSKGASLRDNEQFF. The CDR3, as DNA: TGTGCCAGCAGCAAGGGTGCCTCGCTCCGGGACAATGAGCAGTTCTTC.

The chain carries TRBV29-1 and TRBJ1-1; 8 bases align to TRBD1. The CDR3 is 13 amino acids. Per germline, CDR1 SQVTM and CDR2 ANQGSEA. The ends lost 7 bases at V and 0 bases at J; junction bases unmatched: 4. This CDR3 is CSAATGVNTEAFF. In nucleotides, the CDR3 is TGCAGCGCCGCGACAGGGGTGAACACTGAAGCTTTCTTT.

V gene TRBV5-4 combines with J gene TRBJ2-3, with 7 positions matching TRBD1. Germline CDR1 is SGHNT and CDR2 is YYREEE (reference sequence). This CDR3 is built from 16 residues. The V gene end was trimmed by 4 bases and the J gene end by 1 base; junction bases not matched to a gene: 9. Written as DNA, the CDR3 is TGTGCCAGCAGCCCCCGGACAGGATTGGGCACAGATACGCAGTATTTT. This gives the protein CASSPRTGLGTDTQYF. Full variable domain (remainder filled in from reference TRBV5-4 and TRBJ2-3): ETGVTQSPTHLIKTRGQQVTLRCSSQSGHNTVSWYQQALGQGPQFIFQYYREEENGRGNFPPRFSGLQFPNYSSELNVNALELDDSALYLCASSPRTGLGTDTQYFGPGTRLTVL.

J is TRBJ2-1 and V is TRBV9, with 11 bases aligning to TRBD1. Trimming at V came to 2 bases and at J to 6 bases, leaving 4 bases not matched to a gene. The CDR3 sequence is 15 residues long. Germline V lookup: CDR1 SGDLS, CDR2 YYNGEE. The CDR3 nucleotides read TGTGCCAGCAGCGTCCGGACAGGGGGCTCCAATGAGCAGTTCTTC. Protein sequence: CASSVRTGGSNEQFF.

This clone was seen only a few times. The V gene is TRBV7-8, the J gene TRBJ2-7; either TRBD1 or TRBD2 may fit D (5 bases each). The CDR3 runs 15 residues. V lost 7 bases to trimming and J lost 1 base, with 17 bases between them. Germline CDR1 reads SGHVS; CDR2 reads FQNEAQ. CDR3 bases: TGTGCCAGCACTTCCTGGGGCAGCGGTTCCTACGAGCAGTACTTC. The encoded protein is CASTSWGSGSYEQYF.

V and J are TRBV11-2 and TRBJ2-3; 10 bases agree with TRBD1. CDR1 SGHAT and CDR2 FQNNGV come from the germline V gene. The length of the CDR3 is 16 residues. Trimming removed 4 bases from V and 4 bases from J; junction bases left unmatched: 8. The CDR3 DNA reads as TGTGCCAGCAGCTACGGGACAGGGGCAAAATCAGATACGCAGTATTTT. It yields the protein CASSYGTGAKSDTQYF.

The sample holds one count of this clone. The chain joins TRBV15 to TRBJ1-2, with 10 bases lining up with TRBD1. Germline CDR1 LNHNV, CDR2 YYDKDF (reference sequence). After removal of 0 bases from V and 5 bases from J, the junction contained 0 bases not matched to a gene. The CDR3 loop spans 14 amino acids. The chain's CDR3 is CATSREGQGYGYTF. In DNA, the CDR3 is TGTGCCACCAGCAGAGAGGGACAGGGGTATGGCTACACCTTC.

The chain links TRBV15 to TRBJ1-1, with 10 bases identical to TRBD1. This CDR3 contains 17 residues. In germline, CDR1 is LNHNV, CDR2 YYDKDF (reference sequence). J gave up 1 base and V 0 bases, and 5 bases lay outside the gene matches. The CDR3 loop is CATSRDPTGGPNTEAFF. The CDR3 DNA sequence: TGTGCCACCAGCAGAGATCCGACAGGGGGCCCGAACACTGAAGCTTTCTTT.

The rearrangement uses TRBV30 and TRBJ1-1; tentative D call: TRBD1 (5 bases). Germline CDR1 GTSNPN, CDR2 SVGIG (reference sequence). V lost 0 bases to trimming and J lost 5 bases, with 10 bases between them. CDR3 size: 13 residues. The CDR3 region has the DNA TGTGCCTGGAGTGTTGGGGGTGGGACTGAAGCTTTCTTT. It encodes CAWSVGGGTEAFF.

This chain uses TRBV5-6 with TRBJ2-7; D unresolved. Germline CDR1 and CDR2: SGHDT and YYEEEE. V lost 2 bases, J lost 2 bases, and 11 bases lay in between. There are 14 residues in the CDR3. The CDR3 loop reads CASSFYAAAYEQYF. The CDR3 DNA is TGTGCCAGCAGCTTTTATGCTGCGGCCTACGAGCAGTACTTC.

This rearrangement joins TRBV30 to TRBJ1-1; D unclear. The CDR3 is 13 residues long. Trimming pared 3 bases from V and 11 bases from J, leaving 19 bases between. Germline V gene sequence: CDR1 GTSNPN, CDR2 SVGIG (reference sequence). The CDR3 sequence is CAWRPEGMGRAFF. CDR3 DNA sequence: TGTGCCTGGAGGCCCGAAGGTATGGGTCGGGCTTTCTTT. The full variable domain, its missing parts supplied by reference TRBV30 and TRBJ1-1, is SQTIHQWPATLVQPVGSPLSLECTVEGTSNPNLYWYRQAAGRGLQLLFYSVGIGQISSEVPQNLSASRPQDRQFILSSKKLLLSDSGFYLCAWRPEGMGRAFFGQGTRLTVV.

This clone was counted a few times. The gene calls are TRBV7-8 and TRBJ2-5, with D possibly TRBD1 on 6 matching bases. Deletions cut 1 base from V and 2 bases from J, with 8 bases between. The germline gives CDR1 SGHVS, CDR2 FQNEAQ. The CDR3 is 14 residues long. The CDR3 nucleotides are TGTGCCAGCAGCTTAGGGACAGTTCAAGAGACCCAGTACTTC. Translated: CASSLGTVQETQYF.

V gene TRBV28 combines with J gene TRBJ2-1, with D perhaps TRBD1 (5 bases). CDR1 MDHEN and CDR2 SYDVKM come from the germline V gene. This CDR3 region has 16 residues. Trimming stripped 7 bases from V and 4 bases from J, with 20 bases between. CDR3 in DNA: TGTGCCAGCACTTCGGTGGGGCGGCTGCGGTACAATGAGCAGTTCTTC. This sequence encodes CASTSVGRLRYNEQFF.

This CDR3 is CASSLGMGAKNIQYF. Written as DNA, the CDR3 is TGTGCCAGCAGCTTAGGCATGGGAGCCAAAAACATTCAGTACTTC. The gene calls are TRBV5-4 and TRBJ2-4, with D unresolved. The CDR3 has 15 residues. V lost 2 bases and J 0 bases, leaving 9 bases between the germline ends. Germline V lookup: CDR1 SGHNT, CDR2 YYREEE (reference sequence).

This clone was observed a handful of times. This chain joins TRBV7-9 and TRBJ2-5; TRBD1 matches 8 bases. The CDR3 is made up of 11 amino acids. V was pared by 5 bases and J by 9 bases, with 2 bases of the junction left unmatched. In germline, CDR1 is SEHNR, CDR2 FQNEAQ (reference sequence). The CDR3 is CASSPGQAQYF. The CDR3, as DNA: TGTGCCAGCAGCCCGGGACAGGCCCAGTACTTC. Full variable domain (remainder filled in from reference TRBV7-9 and TRBJ2-5): DTGVSQNPRHKITKRGQNVTFRCDPISEHNRLYWYRQTLGQGPEFLTYFQNEAQLEKSRLLSDRFSAERPKGSFSTLEIQRTEQGDSAMYLCASSPGQAQYFGPGTRLLVL.

This clone was seen ten or more times. The chain couples TRBV25-1 to TRBJ1-2; D uncertain. The germline V gene encodes CDR1 MGHDK and CDR2 SYGVNS. This CDR3 contains 12 residues. V was trimmed by 3 bases and J by 4 bases, leaving 6 bases between them. CDR3 residues: CASSEAGYGYTF. The CDR3 nucleotides are TGTGCCAGCAGTGAGGCCGGCTATGGCTACACCTTC.

The chain joins TRBV29-1 to TRBJ2-7, with D unclear. V was pared by 5 bases and J by 4 bases, with 12 bases between. The CDR3 length is 12 residues. Germline V lookup: CDR1 SQVTM, CDR2 ANQGSEA. This chain's CDR3 is CSVLTPPYEQYF. The CDR3, as DNA: TGCAGCGTTCTCACCCCGCCTTACGAGCAGTACTTC.

This chain joins TRBV30 and TRBJ2-1; 7 bases match TRBD1. V trimming: 2 bases; J trimming: 7 bases; junction bases outside the gene matches: 2. This CDR3 has 12 amino acids. The germline CDR1 and CDR2 sequences are GTSNPN and SVGIG (reference sequence). The CDR3 nucleotides read TGTGCCTGGAGTTCGACAGGGAATGAGCAGTTCTTC. Amino acids: CAWSSTGNEQFF.

The chain links TRBV6-5 to TRBJ2-3, with D tentatively TRBD2 (6 bases). Per the germline V gene, CDR1 is MNHEY and CDR2 is SVGAGI. The CDR3 extends over 16 amino acids. The V end lost 0 bases, the J end lost 8 bases, and 18 bases lay between the germline ends. The CDR3 here is CASSYSGSGAQTTQYF. The CDR3, as DNA: TGTGCCAGCAGTTACTCCGGGTCGGGAGCACAGACTACGCAGTATTTT.